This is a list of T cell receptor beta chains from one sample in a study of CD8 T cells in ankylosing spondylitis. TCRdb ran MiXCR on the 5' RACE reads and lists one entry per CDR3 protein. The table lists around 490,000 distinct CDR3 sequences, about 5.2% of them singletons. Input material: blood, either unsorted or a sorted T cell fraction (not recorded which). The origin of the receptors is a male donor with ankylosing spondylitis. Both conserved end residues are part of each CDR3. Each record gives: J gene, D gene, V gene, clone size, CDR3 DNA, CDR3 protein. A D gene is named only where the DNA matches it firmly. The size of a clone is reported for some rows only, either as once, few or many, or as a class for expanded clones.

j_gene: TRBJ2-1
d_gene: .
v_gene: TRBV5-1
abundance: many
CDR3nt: TGCGCCAGCAGCTTTATGGGGGGAGATTACAATGAGCAGTTCTTC
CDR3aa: CASSFMGGDYNEQFF

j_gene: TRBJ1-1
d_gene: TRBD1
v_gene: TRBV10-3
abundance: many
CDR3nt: TGTGCCATCAGTGAGTCTCAGGGGGCGACTGAAGCTTTCTTT
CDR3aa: CAISESQGATEAFF

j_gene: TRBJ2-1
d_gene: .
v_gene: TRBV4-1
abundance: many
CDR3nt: TGCGCCAGCAGCCGCGGACAGTGGAATGAGCAGTTCTTC
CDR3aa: CASSRGQWNEQFF

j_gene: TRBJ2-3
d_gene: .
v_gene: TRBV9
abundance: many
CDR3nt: TGTGCCAGCGACCCACTAGGCGGCACATCCGCAGATACGCAGTATTTT
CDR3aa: CASDPLGGTSADTQYF

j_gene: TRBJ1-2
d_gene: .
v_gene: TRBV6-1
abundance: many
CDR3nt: TGTGCCAGCAGACCCGACAGGAGTACGGGTGGCTACACCTTC
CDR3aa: CASRPDRSTGGYTF

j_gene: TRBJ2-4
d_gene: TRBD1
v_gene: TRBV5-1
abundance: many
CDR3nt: TGCGCCAGCAGCTTGGGACAGGGGGCAATAAACATTCAGTACTTC
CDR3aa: CASSLGQGAINIQYF

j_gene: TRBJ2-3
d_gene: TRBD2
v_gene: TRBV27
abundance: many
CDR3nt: TGTGCCAGCAGTTGGCTAGCGGGAGAGGATACGCAGTATTTT
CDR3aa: CASSWLAGEDTQYF

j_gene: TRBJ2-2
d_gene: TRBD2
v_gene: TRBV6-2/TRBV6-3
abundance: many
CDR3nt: TGTGCCAGCAGCGCCCTTTCGGCGGGAGGGCCCTGGGAGCTGTTTTTT
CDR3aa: CASSALSAGGPWELFF

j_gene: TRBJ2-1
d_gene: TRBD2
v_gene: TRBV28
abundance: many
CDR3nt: TGTGCCAGCAGTTTGGCTCGGGGAGCGGGGTTTTACAATGAGCAGTTCTTC
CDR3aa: CASSLARGAGFYNEQFF

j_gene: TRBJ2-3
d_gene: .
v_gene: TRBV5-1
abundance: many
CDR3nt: TGCGCCAGCAGCGACGCCCCGCTTAGCGCAGATACGCAGTATTTT
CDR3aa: CASSDAPLSADTQYF

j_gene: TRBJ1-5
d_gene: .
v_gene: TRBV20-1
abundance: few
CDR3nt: TGCAGCTCAACTAATCCGGTCGGGAGTGATAGCAATCAGCCCCAGCATTTT
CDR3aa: CSSTNPVGSDSNQPQHF

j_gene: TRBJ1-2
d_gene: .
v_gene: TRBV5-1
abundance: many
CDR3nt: TGCGCCAGCAGCCAGACGCGGGGATATGGCTACACCTTC
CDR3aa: CASSQTRGYGYTF

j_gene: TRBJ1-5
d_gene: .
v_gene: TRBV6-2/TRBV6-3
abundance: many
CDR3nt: TGTGCCAGCAGTTACGCCGGGCAGGGCAGACGGCCCCAGCATTTT
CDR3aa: CASSYAGQGRRPQHF

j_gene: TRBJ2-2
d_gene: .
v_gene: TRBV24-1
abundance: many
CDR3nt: TGTGCCACCAGTGACCAGAGGAACACCGGGGAGCTGTTTTTT
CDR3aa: CATSDQRNTGELFF

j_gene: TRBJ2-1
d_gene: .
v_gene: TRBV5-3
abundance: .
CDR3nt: TGTGCCAGAAGCTTGGTGTCTGTTAATAATGAGCAGTTCTTC
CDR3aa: CARSLVSVNNEQFF

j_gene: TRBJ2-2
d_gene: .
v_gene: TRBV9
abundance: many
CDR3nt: TGTGCCAGCAGCGTCGGAGGGGGACCCGGGGAGCTGTTTTTT
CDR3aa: CASSVGGGPGELFF

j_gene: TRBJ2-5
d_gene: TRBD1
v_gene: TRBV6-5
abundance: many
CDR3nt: TGTGCCAGCAGTTACTCGTGGACAGGGGGCGAAGTGGAGACCCAGTACTTC
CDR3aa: CASSYSWTGGEVETQYF

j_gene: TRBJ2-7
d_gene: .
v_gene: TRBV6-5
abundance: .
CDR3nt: TGTGCCAGCAGTTACGGGGGCAGGAGCGACGAGCAGTACTTC
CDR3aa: CASSYGGRSDEQYF

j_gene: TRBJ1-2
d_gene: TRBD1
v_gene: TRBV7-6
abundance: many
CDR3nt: TGTGCCAGCAGCGCGGGGACAGGGAACTATGGCTACACCTTC
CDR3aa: CASSAGTGNYGYTF

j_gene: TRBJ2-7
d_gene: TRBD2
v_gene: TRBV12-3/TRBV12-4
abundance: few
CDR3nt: TGTGCCAGCAGCCCGCTTGGGACTAGCGGGAGGGCTAAGGAGCAGTACTTC
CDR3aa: CASSPLGTSGRAKEQYF

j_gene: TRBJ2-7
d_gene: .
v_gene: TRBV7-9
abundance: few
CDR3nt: TGTGCCAGCAGCGGGGGACTCCCCTACGAGCAGTACTTC
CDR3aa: CASSGGLPYEQYF

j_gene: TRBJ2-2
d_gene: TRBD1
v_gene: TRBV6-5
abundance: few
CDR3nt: TGTGCCAGCAGTTCCTCCGGGACAGGGCTTACCGGGGAGCTGTTTTTT
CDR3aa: CASSSSGTGLTGELFF

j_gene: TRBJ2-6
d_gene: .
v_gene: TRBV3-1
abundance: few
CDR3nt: TGTGCCAGCAGTCCACGTTTATTATCTGGGGCCAACGTCCTGACTTTC
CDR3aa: CASSPRLLSGANVLTF

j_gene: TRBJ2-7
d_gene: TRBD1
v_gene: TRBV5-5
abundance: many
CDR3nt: TGTGCCAGCAGCTCGCTGACAGGGGGCATTTACGAGCAGTACTTC
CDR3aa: CASSSLTGGIYEQYF

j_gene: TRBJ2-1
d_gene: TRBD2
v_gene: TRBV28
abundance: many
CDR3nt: TGTGCCAGCACCGAAGCAGGACTAGCGGGAGTAGGCAGAGGCAATGAGCAGTTCTTC
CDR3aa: CASTEAGLAGVGRGNEQFF

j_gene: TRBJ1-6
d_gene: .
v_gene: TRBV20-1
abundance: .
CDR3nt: TGCAGTGCCAAGAGACGGACCCCGAGCTCCTATAATTCACCCCTCCACTTT
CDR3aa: CSAKRRTPSSYNSPLHF

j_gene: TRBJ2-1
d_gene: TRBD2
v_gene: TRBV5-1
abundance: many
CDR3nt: TGCGCCAGCAGAGAAGGGACTAGCGGGAGGATAGATGAGCAGTTCTTC
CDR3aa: CASREGTSGRIDEQFF

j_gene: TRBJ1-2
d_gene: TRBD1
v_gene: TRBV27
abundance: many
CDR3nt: TGTGCCAGCAGTCAACGGACAGGCCTTACCGGCTACACCTTC
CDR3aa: CASSQRTGLTGYTF

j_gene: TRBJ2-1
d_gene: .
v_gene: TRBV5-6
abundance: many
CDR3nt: TGTGCCAGCAGCTTGACAGGATACCTGTACAATGAGCAGTTCTTC
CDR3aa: CASSLTGYLYNEQFF

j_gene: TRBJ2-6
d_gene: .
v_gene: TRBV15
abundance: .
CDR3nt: TGTGCCACCAGCAGAGATCGAGGAGGAAGAGGTCGGCCCTCTGGGGCCAACGTCCTGACTTTC
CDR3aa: CATSRDRGGRGRPSGANVLTF

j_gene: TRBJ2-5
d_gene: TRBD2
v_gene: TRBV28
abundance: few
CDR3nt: TGTGCCAGCAAACTCACAACAGGCGCTAGCGGGAAGGAGACCCAGTACTTC
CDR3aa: CASKLTTGASGKETQYF

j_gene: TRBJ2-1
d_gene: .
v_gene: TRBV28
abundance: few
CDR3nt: TGTGCCAGCAGTTTATTTGGGGGCAGCTCCTACAATGAGCAGTTCTTC
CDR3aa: CASSLFGGSSYNEQFF

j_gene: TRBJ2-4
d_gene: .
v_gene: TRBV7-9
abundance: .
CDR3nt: TGTGCCAGCAGCTTCGCAGGGTCCAACATTCAGTACTTC
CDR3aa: CASSFAGSNIQYF

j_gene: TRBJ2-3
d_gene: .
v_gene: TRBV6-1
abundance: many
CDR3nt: TGTGCCAGCACCAGAACCCGCTCCAGCACAGATACGCAGTATTTT
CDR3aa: CASTRTRSSTDTQYF

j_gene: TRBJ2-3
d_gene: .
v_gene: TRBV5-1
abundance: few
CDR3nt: TGCGCCAGCAGCTTGCTGGGGAGAGAAGATACGCAGTATTTT
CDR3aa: CASSLLGREDTQYF

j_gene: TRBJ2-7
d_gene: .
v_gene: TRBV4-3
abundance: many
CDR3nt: TGCGCCAGCAGCCAAGACAGGGGCCACTCCTACGAGCAGTACTTC
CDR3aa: CASSQDRGHSYEQYF

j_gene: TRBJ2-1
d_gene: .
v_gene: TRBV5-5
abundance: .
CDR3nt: TGTGCCAGCGGCTCGGGCCTTTACAATGAGCAGTTCTTC
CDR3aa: CASGSGLYNEQFF

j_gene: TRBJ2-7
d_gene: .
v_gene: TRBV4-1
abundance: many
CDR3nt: TGCGCCAGCAGCCAAGATCTAGCCGACGAGCAGTACTTC
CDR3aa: CASSQDLADEQYF

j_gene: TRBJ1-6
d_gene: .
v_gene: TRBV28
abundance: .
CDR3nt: TGTGCCAGCAGCCCTTCCGCAGGCAGCAATTCACCCCTCCACTTT
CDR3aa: CASSPSAGSNSPLHF

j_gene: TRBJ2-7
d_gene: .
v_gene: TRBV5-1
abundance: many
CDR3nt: TGCGCCAGCAGGTCTTATTCCTACGAGCAGTACTTC
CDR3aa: CASRSYSYEQYF

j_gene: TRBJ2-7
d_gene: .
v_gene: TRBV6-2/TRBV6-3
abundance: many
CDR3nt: TGTGCCAGCAGTTATTCCTACCACGAGCAGTACTTC
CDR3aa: CASSYSYHEQYF

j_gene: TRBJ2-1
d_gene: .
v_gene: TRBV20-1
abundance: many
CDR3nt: TGCAGTGCCATTCCCGCCGCGGGTTCCTACAATGAGCAGTTCTTC
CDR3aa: CSAIPAAGSYNEQFF

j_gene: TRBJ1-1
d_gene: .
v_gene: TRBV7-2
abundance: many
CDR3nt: TGTGCCAGCAGCTTAGGCTCTGTTTTGACTGAAGCTTTCTTT
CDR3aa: CASSLGSVLTEAFF

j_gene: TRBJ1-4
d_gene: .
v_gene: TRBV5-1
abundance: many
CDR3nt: TGCGCCAGCAGCTTGGGGACGGATGTTAATGAAAAACTGTTTTTT
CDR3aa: CASSLGTDVNEKLFF

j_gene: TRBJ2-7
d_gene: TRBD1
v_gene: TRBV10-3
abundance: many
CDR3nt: TGTGCCATCAGTGAACTTTGGCAGGGGGTGTACGAGCAGTACTTC
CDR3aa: CAISELWQGVYEQYF

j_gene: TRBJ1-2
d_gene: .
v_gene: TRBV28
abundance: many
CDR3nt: TGTGCCAGCAGTTTGGGAAGGGAATGGTATGGCTACACCTTC
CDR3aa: CASSLGREWYGYTF